A selection of T cell receptor beta chains follows, all from one sample in a study of T cell repertoires in cytomegalovirus infection. No antigen has been identified for these receptors. TCRdb re-called the reads with MiXCR, one entry per CDR3 protein. The data show around 770,000 distinct CDR3 sequences, around 29% seen once. Sequenced here: cultured CD8+ T cells from PBMCs, sampled from culture after CMV antigen stimulation. These TCRs come from a human donor in good health (CMV status not recorded). Some clones in this sample may be carry-over from other donors' samples. CDR3s include the opening cysteine and the closing phenylalanine or tryptophan. Fields, in order: D gene, J gene, V gene, clone size, CDR3 DNA, CDR3 protein. The D gene is left open where the match is weak. Some rows mark clone size as missing; the rest say once, few, many or name a class of expanded clone.

>.|TRBJ1-6|TRBV7-8|few
TGTGCCAGCAGCTTAGACCCGACGCCAAATTCACCCCTCCACTTT
CASSLDPTPNSPLHF
>.|TRBJ2-1|TRBV7-9|.
TGTGCCAGCAGCTTAGCCGAACAGGTGGAAGGGTTCTTC
CASSLAEQVEGFF
>.|TRBJ1-1|TRBV7-2|many
TGTGCCAGCAGCTTAAAGAGCGACGGCACTGAAGCTTTCTTT
CASSLKSDGTEAFF
>TRBD2|TRBJ2-7|TRBV20-1|.
TGCAGTGCTAGGGGTAGCGGGGGGCTGAGCTCCTACGAGCAGTACTTC
CSARGSGGLSSYEQYF
>.|TRBJ1-1|TRBV12-3/TRBV12-4|few
TGTGCCAGCAGTTTTTTGGGGGGTTTGGCTGAAGCTTTCTTT
CASSFLGGLAEAFF
>.|TRBJ1-4|TRBV27|few
TGTGCCAGCAGTTCTCAGGCCTTTATCGGAGGACTGTTTTTT
CASSSQAFIGGLFF
>TRBD1|TRBJ1-1|TRBV11-2|few
TGTGCCAGCAGGCACAGGGGGTTGAACACTGAAGCTTTCTTT
CASRHRGLNTEAFF
>TRBD2|TRBJ2-3|TRBV9|.
TGTGCCAGCAGCCCTTATCTGGGAGCGGGGGGGTTGAATACGCAGTATTTT
CASSPYLGAGGLNTQYF
>TRBD1|TRBJ1-4|TRBV7-9|few
TGTGCCAGCAGCCCCCTGGACAGGCCCAATAATGAAAAACTGTTTTTT
CASSPLDRPNNEKLFF
>.|TRBJ2-1|TRBV12-3/TRBV12-4|.
TGTGCCAGCAGTCCCCCTCTATCGACACAGTTTTCGCATGAGCAGTTCTTC
CASSPPLSTQFSHEQFF
>.|TRBJ2-1|TRBV19|many
TGTGCCAGTACAGGTTGTGAGCAGTTCTTC
CASTGCEQFF
>.|TRBJ2-1|TRBV4-1|.
TGTGCCAGCAGCCAAGATTGGGAGCGGTACCGTTACAATGAGCAGTTCTTC
CASSQDWERYRYNEQFF
>.|TRBJ1-4|TRBV6-6|.
TGTGCCAGCAGTTATAATCAAAATGAAAAACTGTTTTTT
CASSYNQNEKLFF
>.|TRBJ2-2|TRBV20-1|few
TGCAGTGCCCCGACCCCCCCCCACGCGAACACCGGGGAGCTGTTTTTT
CSAPTPPHANTGELFF
>TRBD2|TRBJ2-3|TRBV7-2|many
TGTGCCAGCAGCTCTAATCGACTAGCGGGGTTCACAGATACGCAGTATTTT
CASSSNRLAGFTDTQYF
>TRBD1|TRBJ2-3|TRBV11-2|once
TGTGCCAGCAGCACAGGGGTACAGCCTAGCACAGATACGCAGTATTTT
CASSTGVQPSTDTQYF
>.|TRBJ1-5|TRBV7-2|many
TGTGCCAGCAGCTTAGCATTGGAGGGCAGGGATAATCAGCCCCAGCATTTT
CASSLALEGRDNQPQHF
>.|TRBJ2-3|TRBV19|.
TGTGCCAGTAGTATTGATAACGTAGCAAAGCAGTATTTT
CASSIDNVAKQYF
>.|TRBJ1-1|TRBV25-1|.
TGTGCCAGCACCCGGGGCAGAGAAGCTTTCTTT
CASTRGREAFF
>.|TRBJ1-2|TRBV7-4|.
TGTGCCAGCAGCCCAGATTGGGACTATGGCTACACCTTC
CASSPDWDYGYTF
>TRBD1|TRBJ1-2|TRBV4-1|.
TGCGCCAGCAGCCAAGGGGACAGGGCCTATTATGGCTACACCTTC
CASSQGDRAYYGYTF
>TRBD1|TRBJ1-1|TRBV6-5|.
TGTGCCAGCAGTTACGTAGCCGGGACAGGGTTCACTGAAGCTTTCTTT
CASSYVAGTGFTEAFF
>.|TRBJ2-7|TRBV6-1|few
TGTGCCAGCAGGGAGACCCGAAGGATCCTGGACTCCTACGAGCAGTACTTC
CASRETRRILDSYEQYF
>.|TRBJ1-4|TRBV20-1|few
TGCAGTGCTAGAGATCGGGAAAGGGATTATGAAAAACTGTTTTTT
CSARDRERDYEKLFF
>.|TRBJ1-1|TRBV7-2|few
TGTGCCAGCAGCTTAGTCCCGACCGTTGAAGCTTTCTTT
CASSLVPTVEAFF
>TRBD1|TRBJ2-1|TRBV6-1|.
TGTGCCAGCAGTTCGACAGGGGGAAAACGGTTCTTC
CASSSTGGKRFF
>TRBD1|TRBJ1-1|TRBV7-6|many
TGTGCCAGCAGCCCACAGGGGAGCACTGAAGCTTTCTTT
CASSPQGSTEAFF
>.|TRBJ2-7|TRBV19|few
TGTGCCAGTAGTATAGGAGGCTACGAGCAGTACTTC
CASSIGGYEQYF
>TRBD2|TRBJ2-1|TRBV20-1|few
TGCAGTGCTAGAGATCCCAGACTAGCGGGGGGGCCGTCCGGTGAGCAGTTCTTC
CSARDPRLAGGPSGEQFF
>.|TRBJ2-5|TRBV3-1|.
TGTGCCAGCAACGGGGTTCAAGAGACCCAGTACTTC
CASNGVQETQYF
>.|TRBJ2-5|TRBV12-3/TRBV12-4|.
TGTGCCAGCAGTCAAGACAGGATGGCAGAGACCCAGTACTTC
CASSQDRMAETQYF
>.|TRBJ2-1|TRBV7-8|many
TGTGCCAGCAGCTTAACCGCGAGATCCGGGGCCTACAATGAGCAGTTCTTC
CASSLTARSGAYNEQFF
>TRBD2|TRBJ2-1|TRBV6-2/TRBV6-3|.
TGTGCCAGCAGCCCCTGGGGGGGGATTTTAGATGAGCAGTTCTTC
CASSPWGGILDEQFF
>.|TRBJ1-2|TRBV7-2|many
TGTGCCAGCACCCCCGGACGCGGGGATTATGGCTACACCTTC
CASTPGRGDYGYTF
>.|TRBJ2-6|TRBV6-1|.
TGTGCCAGTGGCCCCCCCAGGGATCTTTGGGCCAACGTCCTGACTTTC
CASGPPRDLWANVLTF
>.|TRBJ1-1|TRBV2|.
TGTGCCAGCAGTGAATTTCGACAGCTGAACACTGAAGCTTTCTTT
CASSEFRQLNTEAFF
>.|TRBJ2-5|TRBV7-6|few
TGTGCTAGCAGCCCGAAACAGGGACGGGAGACCCAGTACTTC
CASSPKQGRETQYF
>.|TRBJ1-2|TRBV18|few
TGTGCCAGCTCACCAAACACAGACTATGGCTACACCTTC
CASSPNTDYGYTF
>.|TRBJ2-6|TRBV6-5|many
TGTGCCAGCAGTTACCTTCGCGATGGCTCTGGGGCCAACGTCCTGACTTTC
CASSYLRDGSGANVLTF
>TRBD2|TRBJ2-3|TRBV7-3|.
TGTGCCAGCAGCTTAAACCCTAGCGGGGGGGGTGGGCAGTATTTT
CASSLNPSGGGGQYF
>.|TRBJ2-7|TRBV20-1|.
TGCAGTGCTAGAGGTTTAGGGTTGGGCCAAGAGCAGTACTTC
CSARGLGLGQEQYF
>.|TRBJ2-1|TRBV7-9|few
TGTGCCAGCAGCTACCAGGGAAATGAGCAGTTCTTC
CASSYQGNEQFF
>TRBD1|TRBJ2-7|TRBV5-1|few
TGCGCCAGCCGAGCCTGGGGACAGGGAAACTACGAGCAGTACTTC
CASRAWGQGNYEQYF
>.|TRBJ1-1|TRBV12-3/TRBV12-4|.
TGTGCCAGCCCTGCAGCCACACCTAACACTGAAGCTTTCTTT
CASPAATPNTEAFF